Listed below are T cell receptor beta chains from one sample, sequenced in a study of blood T cell repertoires in COVID-19. The data were produced by immunoSEQ multiplex PCR, yet TCRdb's version contains in-frame clones alone and is incomplete. This table holds roughly 150,000 clones, less than 85% found once. The sample taken for sequencing was PBMCs or T cells enriched from blood (not recorded which). The receptors stem from a woman between 18 and 30 years old who had been exposed to COVID-19. Both conserved end residues are trimmed from each CDR3. A D gene is named only where the DNA matches it firmly.

v_gene	j_gene	d_gene	CDR3aa
TRBV19	TRBJ2-1	TRBD2	ASSIGLALYNEQF
TRBV2	TRBJ1-3	-	AGGGRSGNTIY
TRBV19	TRBJ2-3	-	ASSIGAGRTDTQY
TRBV30	TRBJ1-3	-	AWSLGVISGNTIY
TRBV2	TRBJ2-4	TRBD2	ATQTNPSGNIQY
TRBV12-5	TRBJ2-1	TRBD2	ASGKGTSGSHEQF
TRBV28	TRBJ2-2	TRBD1	ASSHQQGARTGELF
TRBV28	TRBJ1-2	TRBD1	ASSFGQAVYSYGYT
TRBV14	TRBJ2-1	-	ASSRTRDFNEQF
TRBV9	TRBJ2-5	TRBD2	ASSVDAGVLGETQY
TRBV29-1	TRBJ1-4	-	SVAGEGEKLF
TRBV24-1	TRBJ2-2	-	ATSDPKRGGGELF
TRBV5-4	TRBJ2-3	-	ASSPLGGEGPPDTQY
TRBV4-2	TRBJ1-1	-	ASSQDRGSEAF
TRBV7-2	TRBJ1-5	-	ASSFPGNPRGQPQH
TRBV7-8	TRBJ1-4	TRBD1	ASSPDRGGKLF
TRBV6-5	TRBJ1-1	-	ASKGGSWTEAF
TRBV5-1	TRBJ2-3	TRBD2	ASSLGLAGVSTDTQY
TRBV27	TRBJ1-6	-	ASSFNKKGSPLH
TRBV7-6	TRBJ2-7	-	ASSLERGIGYEQY